Detailed here is one TCR beta chain. These data originate in a study of blood T cell repertoires in COVID-19. Clones were sequenced by immunoSEQ multiplex PCR, and TCRdb holds only the in-frame ones, with some missing. The sample lists 30,000 or so clones, about 90% occurring once. The sample consisted of peripheral blood. This TCR was sampled from a human donor in a cohort sampled during active COVID-19.

The CDR3 bases are TGTGCCAGCAGCTTGGGGACAGCTAGGAACACTGAAGCTTTCTTT. This codes for CASSLGTARNTEAFF. The chain uses TRBV5-4 and TRBJ1-1; D is possibly TRBD1 (6 bases). Germline V lookup: CDR1 SGHNT, CDR2 YYREEE (reference sequence). Trimming shortened V by 0 bases and J by 1 base, and 10 bases separated the two germline ends. The CDR3 contains 15 residues.